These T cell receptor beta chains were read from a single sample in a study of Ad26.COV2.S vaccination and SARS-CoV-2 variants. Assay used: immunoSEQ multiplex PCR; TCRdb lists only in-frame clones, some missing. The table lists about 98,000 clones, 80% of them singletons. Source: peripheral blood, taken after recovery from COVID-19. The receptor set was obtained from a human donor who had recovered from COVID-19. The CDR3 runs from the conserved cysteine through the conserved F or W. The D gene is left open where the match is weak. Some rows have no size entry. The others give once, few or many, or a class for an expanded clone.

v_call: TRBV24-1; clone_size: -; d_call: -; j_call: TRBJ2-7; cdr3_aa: CATSDSNRDHEQYF; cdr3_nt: TGTGCCACCAGTGACTCGAACAGGGACCACGAGCAGTACTTC
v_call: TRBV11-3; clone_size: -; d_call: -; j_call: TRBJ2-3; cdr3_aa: CASSQGTTSTDTQYF; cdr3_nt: TGTGCCAGCAGCCAAGGGACGACTAGCACAGATACGCAGTATTTT
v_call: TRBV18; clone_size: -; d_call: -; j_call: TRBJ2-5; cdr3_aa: CASSEGGGRSPETQYF; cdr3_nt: TGTGCCAGCTCAGAGGGCGGGGGCCGTTCCCCAGAGACCCAGTACTTC
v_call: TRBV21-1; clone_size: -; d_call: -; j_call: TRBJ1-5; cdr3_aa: CASSKSPEANQPQHF; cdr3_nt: TGTGCCAGCAGCAAATCCCCCGAGGCCAATCAGCCCCAGCATTTT
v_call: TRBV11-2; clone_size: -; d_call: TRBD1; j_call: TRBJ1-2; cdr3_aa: CASSLGQGDYGYTF; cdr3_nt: TGTGCCAGCAGCTTAGGGCAGGGGGACTATGGCTACACCTTC
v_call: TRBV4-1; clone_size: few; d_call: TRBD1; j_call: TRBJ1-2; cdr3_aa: CASSPGRQGIIYGYTF; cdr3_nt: TGCGCCAGCAGCCCAGGAAGACAGGGGATAATATATGGCTACACCTTC
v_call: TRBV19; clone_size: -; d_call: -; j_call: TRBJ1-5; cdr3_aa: CASSIPGPAHF; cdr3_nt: TGTGCCAGTAGTATACCAGGACCTGCTCATTTT
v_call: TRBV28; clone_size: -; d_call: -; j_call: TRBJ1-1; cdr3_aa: CASSPTHGTEYTEAFF; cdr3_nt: TGTGCCAGCAGTCCCACCCACGGGACGGAGTACACTGAAGCTTTCTTT
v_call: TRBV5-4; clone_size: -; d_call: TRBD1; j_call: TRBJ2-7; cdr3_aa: CASSPGQGSYEQYF; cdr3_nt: TGTGCCAGCAGCCCCGGACAGGGGTCCTACGAGCAGTACTTC
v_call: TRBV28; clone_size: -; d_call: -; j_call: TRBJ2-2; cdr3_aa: CASSTSGTKGNTGELFF; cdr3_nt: TGTGCCAGCAGTACCTCAGGGACAAAAGGGAACACCGGGGAGCTGTTTTTT
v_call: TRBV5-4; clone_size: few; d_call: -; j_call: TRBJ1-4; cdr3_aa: CASSLVGLAGSEKLFF; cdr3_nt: TGTGCCAGCAGCTTGGTGGGCTTGGCGGGGAGTGAAAAACTGTTTTTT
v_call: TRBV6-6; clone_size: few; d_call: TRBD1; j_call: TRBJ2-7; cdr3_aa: CASSPGTGISEQYF; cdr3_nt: TGTGCCAGCAGCCCCGGGACAGGGATTAGCGAGCAGTACTTC
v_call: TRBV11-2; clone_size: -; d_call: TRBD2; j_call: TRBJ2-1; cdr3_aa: CASSQASGGQNEQFF; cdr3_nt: TGTGCCAGCAGCCAGGCTAGCGGGGGGCAGAATGAGCAGTTCTTC
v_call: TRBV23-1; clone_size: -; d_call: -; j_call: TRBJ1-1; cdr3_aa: CASTRWPRKDTEAFF; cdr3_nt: TGCGCCAGCACTAGATGGCCCCGAAAGGACACTGAAGCTTTCTTT
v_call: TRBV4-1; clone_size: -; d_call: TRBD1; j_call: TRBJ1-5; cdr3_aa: CASSPGQDSNQPQHF; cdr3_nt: TGCGCCAGCAGCCCGGGACAGGATAGCAATCAGCCCCAGCATTTT
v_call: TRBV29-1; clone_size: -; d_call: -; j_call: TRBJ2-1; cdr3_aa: CSATVSSYEQFF; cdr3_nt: TGCAGCGCCACCGTTAGTAGTTATGAGCAGTTCTTC
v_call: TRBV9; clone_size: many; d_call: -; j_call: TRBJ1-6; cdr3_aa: CASSVQRNSPLHF; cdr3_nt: TGTGCCAGCAGCGTACAACGTAATTCACCCCTCCACTTT
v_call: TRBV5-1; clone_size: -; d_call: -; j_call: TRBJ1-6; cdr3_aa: CASSLGNSLLNSPLHF; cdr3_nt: TGCGCCAGCAGCTTGGGTAATAGCCTTCTCAATTCACCCCTCCACTTT
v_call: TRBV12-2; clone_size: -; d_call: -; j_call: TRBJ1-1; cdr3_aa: CASRLSPGVRQGVLNTEAFF; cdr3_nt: TGTGCAAGTCGCTTGTCCCCTGGAGTACGACAGGGAGTGTTGAACACTGAAGCTTTCTTT
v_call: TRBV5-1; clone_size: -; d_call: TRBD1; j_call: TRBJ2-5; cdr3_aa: CASSRTGQETQYF; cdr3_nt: TGCGCCAGCAGCCGGACAGGACAAGAGACCCAGTACTTC
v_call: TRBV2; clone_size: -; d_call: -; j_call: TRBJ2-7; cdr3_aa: CASSPVQGGGEQYF; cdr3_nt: TGTGCCAGCAGCCCCGTCCAGGGAGGTGGAGAGCAGTACTTC
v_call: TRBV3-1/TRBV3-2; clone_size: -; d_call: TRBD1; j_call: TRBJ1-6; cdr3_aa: CASSFGTENSPLHF; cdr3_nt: TGTGCCAGCAGCTTCGGGACAGAAAATTCACCCCTCCACTTT
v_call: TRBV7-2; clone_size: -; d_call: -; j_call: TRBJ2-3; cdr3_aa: CASSQSGLSEDTQYF; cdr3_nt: TGTGCCAGCAGCCAATCAGGGTTGTCGGAAGATACGCAGTATTTT
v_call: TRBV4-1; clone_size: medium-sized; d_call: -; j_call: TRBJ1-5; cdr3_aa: CASSQDQILPQHF; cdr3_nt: TGCGCCAGCAGCCAAGATCAGATTCTGCCCCAGCATTTT
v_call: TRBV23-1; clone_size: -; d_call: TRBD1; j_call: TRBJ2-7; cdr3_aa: CASSHPSPKGQGAKPDYEQYF; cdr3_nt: TGCGCCAGCAGTCATCCTTCCCCCAAGGGACAGGGGGCGAAACCTGACTACGAGCAGTACTTC
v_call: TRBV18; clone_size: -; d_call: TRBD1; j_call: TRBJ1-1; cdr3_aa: CASSPQGGGVNTEAFF; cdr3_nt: TGTGCCAGCTCACCGCAGGGGGGGGGCGTGAACACTGAAGCTTTCTTT
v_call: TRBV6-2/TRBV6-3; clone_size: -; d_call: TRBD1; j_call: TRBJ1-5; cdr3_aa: CASSYQGGNQPQHF; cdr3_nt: TGTGCCAGCAGTTACCAGGGGGGCAATCAGCCCCAGCATTTT
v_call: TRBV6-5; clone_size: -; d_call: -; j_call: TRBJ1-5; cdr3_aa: CASSMDLGDQPQHF; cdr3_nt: TGTGCCAGCAGTATGGACCTCGGGGATCAGCCCCAGCATTTT
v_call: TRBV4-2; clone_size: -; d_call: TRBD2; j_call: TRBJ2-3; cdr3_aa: CASSQVTSGSTDTQYF; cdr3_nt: TGTGCCAGCAGCCAAGTTACTAGCGGCTCCACAGATACGCAGTATTTT
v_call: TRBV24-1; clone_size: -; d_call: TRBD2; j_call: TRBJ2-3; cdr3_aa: CATSEYLAGGRDTQYF; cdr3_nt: TGTGCCACCAGTGAATATCTAGCGGGGGGGAGAGATACGCAGTATTTT
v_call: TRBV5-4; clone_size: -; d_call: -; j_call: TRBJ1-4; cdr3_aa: CASSFGGAISKLFF; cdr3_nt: TGTGCCAGCAGCTTTGGGGGCGCAATTTCAAAACTGTTTTTT
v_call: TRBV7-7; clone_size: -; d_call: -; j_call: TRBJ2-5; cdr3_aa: CASSLAGIQETQYF; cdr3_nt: TGTGCCAGCAGCTTAGCCGGCATCCAAGAGACCCAGTACTTC
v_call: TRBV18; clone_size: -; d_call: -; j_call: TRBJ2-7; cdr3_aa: CASSPEAGIHEQYF; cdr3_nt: TGTGCCAGCTCACCGGAGGCAGGGATCCACGAGCAGTACTTC
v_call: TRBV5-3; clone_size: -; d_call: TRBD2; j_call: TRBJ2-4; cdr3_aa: CARRWGGGADIQYF; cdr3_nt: TGTGCCAGACGCTGGGGCGGGGGGGCGGACATTCAGTACTTC
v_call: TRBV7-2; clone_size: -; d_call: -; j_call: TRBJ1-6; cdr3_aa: CASSLVGPPNSPLHF; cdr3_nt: TGTGCCAGCAGCTTAGTCGGTCCTCCTAATTCACCCCTCCACTTT
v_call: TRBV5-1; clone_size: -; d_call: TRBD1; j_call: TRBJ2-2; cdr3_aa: CASSYRGSNTGELFF; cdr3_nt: TGCGCCAGCAGCTACAGGGGATCGAACACCGGGGAGCTGTTTTTT
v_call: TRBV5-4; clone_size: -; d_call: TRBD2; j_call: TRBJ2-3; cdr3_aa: CASSFGLGVDTQYF; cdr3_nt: TGTGCCAGCAGCTTCGGACTAGGGGTAGATACGCAGTATTTT
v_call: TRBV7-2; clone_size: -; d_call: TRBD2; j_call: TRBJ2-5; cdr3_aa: CASTGGREQETQYF; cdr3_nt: TGTGCCAGCACCGGGGGGAGGGAACAAGAGACCCAGTACTTC
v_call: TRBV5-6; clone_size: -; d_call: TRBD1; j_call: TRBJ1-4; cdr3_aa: CASSTRGGNEKLFF; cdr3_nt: TGTGCCAGCAGCACCAGGGGGGGTAATGAAAAACTGTTTTTT
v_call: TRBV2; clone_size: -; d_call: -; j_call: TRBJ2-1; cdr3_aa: CASSVSAEGNEQFF; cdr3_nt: TGTGCCAGCAGTGTATCGGCCGAGGGCAATGAGCAGTTCTTC
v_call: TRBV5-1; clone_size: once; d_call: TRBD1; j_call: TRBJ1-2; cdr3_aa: CASSLVDDGTAITF; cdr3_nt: TGCGCCAGCAGCTTGGTTGACGACGGGACAGCCATAACCTTC
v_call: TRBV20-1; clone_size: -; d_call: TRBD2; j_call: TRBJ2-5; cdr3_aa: CSASPASGDRETQYF; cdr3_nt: TGCAGTGCTAGTCCGGCTAGCGGGGATCGAGAGACCCAGTACTTC
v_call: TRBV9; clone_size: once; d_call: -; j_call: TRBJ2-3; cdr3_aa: CASSVGELGSYTDTQYF; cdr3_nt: TGTGCCAGCAGCGTCGGGGAGCTAGGTTCCTACACAGATACGCAGTATTTT
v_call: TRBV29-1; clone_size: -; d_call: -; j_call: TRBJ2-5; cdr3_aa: CSVSEGYQETQYF; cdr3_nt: TGCAGCGTTTCTGAGGGATACCAAGAGACCCAGTACTTC
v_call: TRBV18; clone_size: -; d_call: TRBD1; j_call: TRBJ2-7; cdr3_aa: CASSPTTGEDEQYF; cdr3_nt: TGTGCCAGCTCACCCACGACAGGGGAGGATGAGCAGTACTTC
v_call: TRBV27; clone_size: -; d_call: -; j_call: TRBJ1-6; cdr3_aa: CASSRGTRSNSPLHF; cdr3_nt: TGTGCCAGCAGCCGGGGGACACGATCTAATTCACCCCTCCACTTT
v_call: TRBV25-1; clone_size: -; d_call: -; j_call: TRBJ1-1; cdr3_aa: CASRAPHGGWTEAFF; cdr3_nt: TGTGCCAGCAGGGCCCCTCATGGGGGATGGACTGAAGCTTTCTTT
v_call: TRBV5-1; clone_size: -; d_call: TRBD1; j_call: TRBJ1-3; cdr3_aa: CASSLGPRAGGLISGNTIYF; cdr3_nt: TGCGCCAGCAGCTTGGGCCCCCGCGCAGGGGGGCTTATCTCTGGAAACACCATATATTTT
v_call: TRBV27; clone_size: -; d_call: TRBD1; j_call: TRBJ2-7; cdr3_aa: CASRLRQGADEQYF; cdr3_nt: TGTGCCAGCAGATTAAGACAGGGGGCGGATGAGCAGTACTTC